The next 11 T cell receptor beta chains were all read from a single sample in a study of identical twins listed by TCRdb under 2016. The library was produced with 5' RACE. The sequencing machine was an Illumina HiSeq 2000. In-frame beta chains were kept once TCRdb had trimmed the public reads at Q25 with fastp and called clones with MiXCR. CDR3 protein sequences are deduplicated, and each keeps its most common genes and DNA. This sample comprises approximately 620,000 distinct CDR3 sequences, more than 6.5% of them detected only once. Approximately 0.94% of the sample comes from the top ten. The same sample was also studied in work on yellow fever vaccine responses in identical twins.

Source material: PBMCs. The receptors derive from a woman between 18 and 30 years old in good health.

V is TRBV11-2 and J is TRBJ2-1, with D perhaps assigned TRBD1 or TRBD2 (6 bases each). With 4 bases removed from V and 1 base from J, the gap between germline ends came to 14 bases. This CDR3 has 16 residues. Germline V lookup: CDR1 SGHAT, CDR2 FQNNGV. The DNA for the CDR3 is TGTGCCAGCAGCTCAGGGGATGGGAGGTCCTACAATGAGCAGTTCTTC. It codes for CASSSGDGRSYNEQFF.

In this sample, this clonotype turned up a few times. This chain uses TRBV7-2 with TRBJ2-7; 13 bases map to TRBD2. V shed 5 bases and J 2 bases; nucleotides not matched to a gene: 6. Germline-derived CDR1 and CDR2 are SGHTA and FQGNSA. This CDR3 comprises 16 residues. The CDR3 sequence: CASSGLAGVGTYEQYF. CDR3 bases: TGTGCCAGCAGCGGACTAGCGGGAGTCGGGACCTACGAGCAGTACTTC.

This clonotype was detected only a few times. The gene calls are TRBV6-1 and TRBJ2-7; 9 nucleotides agree with TRBD1. Germline V gives CDR1 MNHNS, CDR2 SASEGT. V lost 7 bases, J lost 3 bases, and 4 bases stayed unmatched. The CDR3 extends over 13 amino acids. The CDR3 sequence is CASMGTGLYEQYF. In DNA, the CDR3 is TGTGCCAGCATGGGGACAGGGCTCTACGAGCAGTACTTC.

There are a few counts of this clonotype. The chain links TRBV7-2 to TRBJ2-5; a possible D gene is TRBD2 (6 bases). The CDR3 has 15 amino acids. Germline V gene lookup returns CDR1 SGHTA and CDR2 FQGNSA. V was trimmed by 1 base and J by 2 bases, leaving 11 bases between them. The CDR3 bases are TGTGCCAGCAGCTTAGGTGGGACTTATCAAGAGACCCAGTACTTC. Encoded protein: CASSLGGTYQETQYF.

V usage is TRBV5-8 and J usage is TRBJ2-7; D unclear. From germline, CDR1 is SGHTS and CDR2 YDEGEE. This CDR3 is built from 13 residues. V gave up 5 bases and J gave up 3 bases, with 12 bases separating them. The CDR3 region has the DNA TGTGCCAGCAGTAACCTTATAATCTACGAGCAGTACTTC. It yields the protein CASSNLIIYEQYF.

The V and J genes are TRBV4-3 and TRBJ2-1; 9 positions agree with TRBD2. Germline V gene lookup returns CDR1 LGHNA and CDR2 YSLEER. V shed 0 bases, J shed 7 bases, and the junction held 4 bases outside the gene matches. The CDR3 runs to 15 residues. CDR3 sequence: CASSQERAGGNEQFF. The CDR3 bases are TGCGCCAGCAGCCAAGAAAGGGCGGGAGGGAATGAGCAGTTCTTC.

This chain links TRBV6-5 with TRBJ2-5; D gene uncertain. V lost 0 bases and J lost 7, with 18 bases in between. This CDR3 region has 16 residues. CDR1 MNHEY and CDR2 SVGAGI come from the germline V gene. The CDR3 nucleotides are TGTGCCAGCAGTTACTCGATTAACAGTGCCTCGGGGACCCAGTACTTC. Translation: CASSYSINSASGTQYF.

The V and J genes are TRBV7-9 and TRBJ2-2, with D possibly being TRBD1 (6 bases). Germline V gives CDR1 SEHNR, CDR2 FQNEAQ (reference sequence). The CDR3 totals 17 residues. The V end lost 2 bases, the J end lost 4 bases, and 17 bases lay between the germline ends. The CDR3 loop is CASSLLDRSAGTGELFF. The CDR3 DNA is TGTGCCAGCAGCTTACTCGACAGGTCAGCCGGCACCGGGGAGCTGTTTTTT.

V is TRBV6-1 and J is TRBJ2-5; D might be TRBD1 (5 bases). Germline assignment: CDR1 MNHNS and CDR2 SASEGT. This CDR3 spans 14 amino acids. Trimming stripped 5 bases from V and 2 bases from J, with 12 bases between. CDR3 region: CASSLGQEQETQYF. The CDR3 region has the DNA TGTGCCAGCAGTCTTGGACAAGAACAAGAGACCCAGTACTTC.

In this sample, this clonotype turned up a few times. This chain connects TRBV28 to TRBJ2-7; D is undetermined. V gave up 8 bases and J gave up 0 bases, with 11 bases separating them. This CDR3 has 13 residues. Germline values: CDR1 MDHEN, CDR2 SYDVKM. Here the CDR3 DNA reads TGTGCCAGCGGGTGGGCCCTCTCCTACGAGCAGTACTTC. This gives the protein CASGWALSYEQYF.

The V gene is TRBV14, the J gene TRBJ2-1; D is ambiguous. The CDR3 spans 15 residues. Germline CDR1 SGHDN, CDR2 FVKESK. Trimming took 4 bases from V and 10 from J, leaving 20 bases between them. The CDR3 nucleotides are TGTGCCAGCAGCCCCCCGTCCCTACCTGGGGTGGAGCAGTTCTTC. It translates to CASSPPSLPGVEQFF.